Listed here are 29 T cell receptor beta chains from one sample, sequenced in a study of Ad26.COV2.S vaccination and SARS-CoV-2 variants (dated by TCRdb to the early 2020s). The treatment or condition label for this specimen denotes: 15 to 20 received Ad26.COV2.S at low or high dose, single or two shots; about 5 received placebo; per-sample allocation not given. Repertoires of vaccine and placebo recipients were sequenced from samples collected on day 63 after the first injection. Receptor libraries were prepared by the immunoSEQ multiplex PCR assay. In TCRdb, the immuneACCESS table is reduced to in-frame sequences with V and J assigned. These tables do not hold every clone; where another copy was compared, an unresolved V gene accounts for under half, and the others remain unexplained. The sample table records just over 350,000 clones; roughly 85% of these occur just once. Jointly, the top ten make up about 3.5% of the sample.

The specimen comprised peripheral blood, sampled in a trial of Ad26.COV2.S vaccine versus placebo. These receptors were collected from a person aged 18-65 years who received the Ad26.COV2.S COVID-19 vaccine or a placebo.

The gene calls are TRBV7-2 and TRBJ2-7; no clear D. The CDR3 spans 13 residues. Trimming pared 8 bases from V and 3 bases from J, leaving 14 bases between. CDR1 is SGHTA, CDR2 FQGNSA, per germline. Here the CDR3 DNA reads TGTGCCAGCGGCTCAACGAACTACTACGAGCAGTACTTC. Translation: CASGSTNYYEQYF.

This clone is a singleton in its sample. The CDR3 coding sequence is TGTGCCAGCAGTGTCATAGAGGGCTCCTACGAGCAGTACTTC. The encoded protein is CASSVIEGSYEQYF. This chain links TRBV2 with TRBJ2-7; TRBD2 might be the D (5 bases). This CDR3 contains 14 residues. The germline V and J ends were trimmed by 4 bases and 0 bases, with 10 bases remaining between them. Germline V gene lookup returns CDR1 SNHLY and CDR2 FYNNEI.

The chain recombines TRBV9 with TRBJ2-2; 7 nucleotides line up with TRBD1. J lost 4 bases, V lost 4 bases, and 4 bases had no gene match. This CDR3 is built from 14 residues. The germline CDR1 and CDR2 sequences are SGDLS and YYNGEE. CDR3 amino acids: CASSTRTGTGELFF. CDR3 sequence (DNA): TGTGCCAGCAGCACCCGGACAGGCACCGGGGAGCTGTTTTTT. The variable domain in full, with the rest retrieved from reference TRBV9 and TRBJ2-2, is DSGVTQTPKHLITATGQRVTLRCSPRSGDLSVYWYQQSLDQGLQFLIQYYNGEERAKGNILERFSAQQFPDLHSELNLSSLELGDSALYFCASSTRTGTGELFFGEGSRLTVL.

This chain connects TRBV15 to TRBJ1-2; D not resolved. The CDR3 is 15 residues long. Deletions cut 2 bases from V and 2 bases from J, with 12 bases between. The germline gives CDR1 LNHNV, CDR2 YYDKDF (reference sequence). The CDR3 DNA reads as TGTGCCACCAGCAGACTTTCGAATGGGAACTATGGCTACACCTTC. Its translation: CATSRLSNGNYGYTF.

The gene calls are TRBV5-5 and TRBJ1-2; the match to TRBD1 covers 7 bases. Germline V gene lookup returns CDR1 SGHKS and CDR2 YYEKEE (reference sequence). V shed 7 bases and J 4 bases; nucleotides not matched to a gene: 4. The CDR3 loop spans 12 amino acids. The CDR3 is CASQGQFYGYTF. The CDR3 DNA reads as TGTGCCAGCCAGGGACAGTTCTATGGCTACACCTTC.

This rearrangement joins TRBV24-1 to TRBJ2-2; D is unresolved. Trimming removed 8 bases from V and 5 bases from J, with 8 bases in between. The CDR3 is made up of 12 amino acids. Germline V gives CDR1 KGHDR, CDR2 SFDVKD. The CDR3 bases are TGTGCCACCAAGGATAGGACCGGGGAGCTGTTTTTT. This gives the protein CATKDRTGELFF.

The V gene is TRBV5-1, the J gene TRBJ1-1; D uncertain. This CDR3 has 15 amino acids. With 0 bases removed from V and 1 base from J, the gap between germline ends came to 10 bases. CDR1 and CDR2 from the germline V gene are SGHRS and YFSETQ. CDR3 amino acids: CASSLVGGANTEAFF. The CDR3 coding sequence is TGCGCCAGCAGCTTGGTGGGTGGTGCGAACACTGAAGCTTTCTTT.

This chain connects TRBV27 to TRBJ2-3, with 13 nucleotides matching TRBD2. Germline trimming cut 8 bases from V and 7 bases from J; bases unmatched to any gene: 3. The CDR3 runs 13 residues. Germline CDR1 is MNHEY and CDR2 is SMNVEV (reference sequence). DNA for the CDR3: TGTGCCAGCGGGACTAGCGGGATTAATACGCAGTATTTT. This gives the protein CASGTSGINTQYF.

This rearrangement joins TRBV5-4 to TRBJ2-7; D is possibly TRBD1 or TRBD2 (6 bases each). CDR1 and CDR2 (germline): SGHNT, YYREEE (reference sequence). V was clipped by 4 bases and J by 3 bases, with 14 bases between them. This CDR3 contains 14 residues. CDR3 bases: TGTGCCAGCAGCAGGGCGGGACAAAACTACGAGCAGTACTTC. It yields the protein CASSRAGQNYEQYF. Looking up the rest from reference TRBV5-4 and TRBJ2-7 gives the full variable domain: ETGVTQSPTHLIKTRGQQVTLRCSSQSGHNTVSWYQQALGQGPQFIFQYYREEENGRGNFPPRFSGLQFPNYSSELNVNALELDDSALYLCASSRAGQNYEQYFGPGTRLTVT.

The chain joins TRBV28 to TRBJ1-6, with D unclear. The CDR3 sequence is 14 residues long. Looked up from germline, CDR1 is MDHEN and CDR2 is SYDVKM. The germline V and J ends were trimmed by 5 bases and 9 bases, with 14 bases remaining between them. The CDR3: CASSPPRRRSPLHF. The CDR3 DNA sequence: TGTGCCAGCAGTCCCCCCCGACGACGTTCACCCCTCCACTTT.

In nucleotides, the CDR3 is TGTGCCAGTAGATCCGGGACAGTAAATTCACCCCTCCACTTT. It is translated as CASRSGTVNSPLHF. The chain uses TRBV19 and TRBJ1-6; the match to TRBD1 covers 7 bases. Trimming took 6 bases from V and 7 from J; bases not matched to a gene: 6. Germline V gives CDR1 LNHDA, CDR2 SQIVND (reference sequence). The CDR3 extends over 14 amino acids.

The chain joins TRBV30 to TRBJ2-2, with D possibly matching TRBD2 (5 bases). CDR3 length: 13 amino acids. Germline V CDR1 and CDR2: GTSNPN, SVGIG (reference sequence). Trimming took off 3 bases at V and 7 bases at J, with 12 bases between the two ends. The CDR3 reads CAWRERAGGELFF. In DNA, the CDR3 is TGTGCCTGGAGGGAGAGGGCTGGCGGGGAGCTGTTTTTT.

The rearrangement joins TRBV6-5 to TRBJ1-4, with D possibly matching TRBD1 (5 bases). Germline V gene data show CDR1 as MNHEY and CDR2 as SVGAGI. Trimming pared 11 bases from V and 5 bases from J, leaving 15 bases between. This CDR3 is built from 13 residues. This CDR3 reads CAPPGDRNEKLFF. CDR3 nucleotide sequence: TGTGCCCCACCGGGGGACCGGAATGAAAAACTGTTTTTT.

This rearrangement joins TRBV6-2 or TRBV6-3 to TRBJ1-2; D unresolved. The germline V gene has CDR1 MNHEY and CDR2 SVGEGT. This CDR3 comprises 14 residues. V was shortened by 4 bases and J by 0 bases, with 9 bases between the two germline ends. The CDR3 DNA sequence: TGTGCCAGCAGTTTCGGTCTAACTAACTATGGCTACACCTTC. It specifies CASSFGLTNYGYTF.

The chain combines TRBV13 with TRBJ2-1, with 11 nucleotides matching TRBD2. The germline V gene has CDR1 PRHDT and CDR2 FYEKMQ (reference sequence). With V trimmed by 5 bases and J by 4 bases, 4 bases remained unmatched. This CDR3 region has 15 residues. CDR3 DNA sequence: TGTGCCAGCAGCAATAGACTAGCGGGGTACAATGAGCAGTTCTTC. It codes for CASSNRLAGYNEQFF.

V and J are TRBV30 and TRBJ2-3; 10 bases align to TRBD2. Trimming removed 0 bases from V and 2 bases from J; junction bases left unmatched: 5. The CDR3 has 16 residues. Germline assignment: CDR1 GTSNPN and CDR2 SVGIG (reference sequence). The CDR3 loop reads CAWSVASGGSTDTQYF. CDR3 DNA sequence: TGTGCCTGGAGTGTAGCTAGCGGGGGATCCACAGATACGCAGTATTTT.

Remarks on this clone: Other DNA sequences from this sample encode an identical CDR3 as well. The CDR3, as DNA: TGTGCCAGCTCACCTCCGGGGCGGGAGACCCAGTACTTC. Translation: CASSPPGRETQYF. The chain is built from TRBV18 and TRBJ2-5, with D possibly being TRBD1 or TRBD2 (5 bases each). V was cut by 3 bases and J by 5 bases, with 10 bases left in between. Per the germline V gene, CDR1 is KGHSH and CDR2 is LQKENI. The CDR3 length is 13 residues.

This clone came up once. The chain combines TRBV6-2 or TRBV6-3 with TRBJ2-2; 8 positions match TRBD1. CDR3 length: 14 amino acids. Germline V gene sequence: CDR1 MNHEY, CDR2 SVGEGT. V lost 4 bases to trimming and J lost 4 bases; unmatched junction nucleotides: 2. Here the CDR3 DNA reads TGTGCCAGCAGTTCAGGGGGCAGCACCGGGGAGCTGTTTTTT. It codes for CASSSGGSTGELFF.

This clone was picked up one time. The germline gene is not matched at one end of the junction; a read error may be the cause. This chain connects TRBV2 to TRBJ2-5; possible D gene TRBD2, 6 bases. Germline V gene lookup returns CDR1 SNHLY and CDR2 FYNNEI. The CDR3 is 12 residues long. CDR3 amino acids: CASSGDSSRPNF. The CDR3 DNA is TGTGCCAGCAGTGGGGACTCTTCAAGACCCAACTTC.

The V and J genes are TRBV19 and TRBJ1-6, with D possibly being TRBD1 (6 bases). The ends were cut back, 9 bases at V and 7 bases at J, with 13 bases in the middle. The CDR3 spans 13 residues. The germline gives CDR1 LNHDA, CDR2 SQIVND (reference sequence). The CDR3 DNA follows: TGTGCCAGCTCGGAGGGGGGAAATTCACCCCTCCACTTT. Translation: CASSEGGNSPLHF.

This clone was counted between two and nine times. This chain uses TRBV3-1 (or the pseudogene TRBV3-2) with TRBJ2-3; 10 bases fit TRBD2. V lost 4 bases to trimming and J lost 1 base; unmatched junction nucleotides: 5. This CDR3 has 16 residues. The germline CDR1 and CDR2 sequences are LGHDT and YNNKEL (reference sequence). CDR3 in amino acids: CASSRWTSGCTDTQYF. The CDR3 coding sequence is TGTGCCAGCAGCCGTTGGACTAGCGGTTGCACAGATACGCAGTATTTT.

Regarding this clone: An end of the junction does not agree with germline; a read error may underlie this. The chain recombines TRBV25-1 with TRBJ1-1; no clear D. The germline CDR1 and CDR2 sequences are MGHDK and SYGVNS. The length of the CDR3 is 12 residues. CDR3 protein: CASGEEYTEAFF. CDR3 nucleotide sequence: TGTGCCAGCGGTGAAGAGTACACTGAAGCTTTCTTT. The variable domain in full, with the rest retrieved from reference TRBV25-1 and TRBJ1-1, is EADIYQTPRYLVIGTGKKITLECSQTMGHDKMYWYQQDPGMELHLIHYSYGVNSTEKGDLSSESTVSRIRTEHFPLTLESARPSHTSQYLCASGEEYTEAFFGQGTRLTVV.

This clone showed up just a few times. The chain combines TRBV28 with TRBJ2-7; 16 bases agree with TRBD2. Trimming cost V 5 bases and J 3 bases; bases outside gene matches: 7. Germline-derived CDR1 and CDR2 are MDHEN and SYDVKM. The CDR3 loop spans 17 amino acids. The CDR3 bases are TGTGCCAGCAGTCCCGGGACTAGCGGGAGGGCCCTCTACGAGCAGTACTTC. Translating gives CASSPGTSGRALYEQYF.

V usage is TRBV11-2 and J usage is TRBJ1-1; D remains unclear. V lost 8 bases, J lost 9 bases, and 22 bases lay in between. Per the germline V gene, CDR1 is SGHAT and CDR2 is FQNNGV. This CDR3 has 14 residues. CDR3 in DNA: TGTGCCAGCCATCACGACCTCCATCACACCCAAGCTTTCTTT. Encoded protein: CASHHDLHHTQAFF.

J is TRBJ2-1 and V is TRBV28; D remains unclear. Germline CDR1 and CDR2: MDHEN and SYDVKM. V lost 7 bases, J lost 4 bases, and 20 bases lay in between. The CDR3 is 16 residues long. The chain's CDR3 is CASKGGSHMLYNEQFF. The DNA for the CDR3 is TGTGCCAGCAAGGGTGGCAGCCATATGCTTTACAATGAGCAGTTCTTC.

This clone was seen only once. The chain joins TRBV6-5 to TRBJ2-7; D is unresolved. The CDR3 has 15 residues. The germline gives CDR1 MNHEY, CDR2 SVGAGI. V was pared by 2 bases and J by 0 bases, with 11 bases between. CDR3 protein: CASSYGLSSSYEQYF. The CDR3 bases are TGTGCCAGCAGTTACGGGTTGTCGAGCTCCTACGAGCAGTACTTC.

The genes are TRBV28 and TRBJ1-4; D is undetermined. The CDR3 sequence is 18 residues long. V was clipped by 1 base and J by 1 base, with 16 bases between them. Germline V gene sequence: CDR1 MDHEN, CDR2 SYDVKM. Here the CDR3 DNA reads TGTGCCAGCAGTTTATCTTACCGACAAGAGGGAACTAATGAAAAACTGTTTTTT. As protein: CASSLSYRQEGTNEKLFF.

V is TRBV15 and J is TRBJ1-5; D gene uncertain. V dropped 5 bases and J dropped 4 bases, with 9 bases sitting between them. The CDR3 loop spans 13 amino acids. Germline CDR1 LNHNV, CDR2 YYDKDF (reference sequence). This chain's CDR3 is CATSLGVNQPQHF. The CDR3 coding sequence is TGTGCCACCAGCCTCGGCGTGAATCAGCCCCAGCATTTT.

The rearrangement links TRBV2 to TRBJ2-6; D is undetermined. Germline V gene data show CDR1 as SNHLY and CDR2 as FYNNEI. This CDR3 contains 15 residues. Trimming removed 7 bases at V and 1 base at J, with 11 bases between. This chain's CDR3 is CASTVMASGANVLTF. CDR3 nucleotide sequence: TGTGCCAGCACCGTCATGGCTTCTGGGGCCAACGTCCTGACTTTC.